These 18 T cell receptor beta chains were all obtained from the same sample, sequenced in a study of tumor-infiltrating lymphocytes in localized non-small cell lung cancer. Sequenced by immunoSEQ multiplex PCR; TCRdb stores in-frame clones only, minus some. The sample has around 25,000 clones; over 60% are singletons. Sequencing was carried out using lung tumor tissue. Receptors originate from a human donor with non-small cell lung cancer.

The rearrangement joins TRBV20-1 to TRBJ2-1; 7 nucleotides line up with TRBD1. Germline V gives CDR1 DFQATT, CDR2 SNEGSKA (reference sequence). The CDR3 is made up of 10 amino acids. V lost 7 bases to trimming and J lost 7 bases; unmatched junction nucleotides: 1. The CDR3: CSVRGNEQFF. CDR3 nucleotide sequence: TGCAGTGTCAGGGGGAATGAGCAGTTCTTC.

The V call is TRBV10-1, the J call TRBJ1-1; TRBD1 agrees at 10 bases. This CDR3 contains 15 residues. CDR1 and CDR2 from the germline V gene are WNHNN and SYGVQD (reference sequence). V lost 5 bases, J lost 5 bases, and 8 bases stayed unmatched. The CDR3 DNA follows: TGCGCCAGCAGTCGGGACAGGGGAACGGCTACTGAAGCTTTCTTT. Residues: CASSRDRGTATEAFF.

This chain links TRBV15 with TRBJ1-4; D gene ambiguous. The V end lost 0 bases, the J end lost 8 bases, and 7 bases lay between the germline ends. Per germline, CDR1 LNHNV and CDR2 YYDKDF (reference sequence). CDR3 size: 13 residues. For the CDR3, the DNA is TGTGCCACCAGCAGAGACCTGGGCGAAAAACTGTTTTTT. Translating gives CATSRDLGEKLFF.

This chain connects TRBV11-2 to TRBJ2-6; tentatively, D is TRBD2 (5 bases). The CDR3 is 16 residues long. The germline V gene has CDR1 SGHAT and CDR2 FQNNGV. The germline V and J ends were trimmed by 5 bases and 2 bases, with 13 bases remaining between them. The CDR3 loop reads CASSPRTGTGANVLTF. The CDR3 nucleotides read TGTGCCAGCAGCCCTCGTACCGGGACTGGGGCCAACGTCCTGACTTTC. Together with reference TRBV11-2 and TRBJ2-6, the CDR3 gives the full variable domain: EAGVAQSPRYKIIEKRQSVAFWCNPISGHATLYWYQQILGQGPKLLIQFQNNGVVDDSQLPKDRFSAERLKGVDSTLKIQPAKLEDSAVYLCASSPRTGTGANVLTFGAGSRLTVL.

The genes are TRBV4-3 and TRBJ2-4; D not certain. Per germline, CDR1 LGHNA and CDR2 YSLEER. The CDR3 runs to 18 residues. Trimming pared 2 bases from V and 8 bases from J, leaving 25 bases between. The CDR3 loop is CASSQFPAGSRNTDIQYF. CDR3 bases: TGCGCCAGCAGCCAATTCCCGGCAGGTTCGAGGAATACGGACATTCAGTACTTC.

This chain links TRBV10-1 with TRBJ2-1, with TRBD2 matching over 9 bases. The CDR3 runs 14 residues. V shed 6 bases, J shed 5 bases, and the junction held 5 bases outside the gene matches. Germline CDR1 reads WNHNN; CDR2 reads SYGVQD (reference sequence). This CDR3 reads CASSSTSGNNEQFF. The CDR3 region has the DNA TGCGCCAGCAGCTCGACTAGCGGAAACAATGAGCAGTTCTTC.

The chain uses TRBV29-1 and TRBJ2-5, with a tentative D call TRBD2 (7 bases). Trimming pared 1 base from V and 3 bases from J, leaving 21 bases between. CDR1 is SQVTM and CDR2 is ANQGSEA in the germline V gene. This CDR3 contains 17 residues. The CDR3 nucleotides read TGCAGCGTTGAAGGGGGAGGGGGGCCGTGGAAAAAAGAGACCCAGTACTTC. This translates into CSVEGGGGPWKKETQYF.

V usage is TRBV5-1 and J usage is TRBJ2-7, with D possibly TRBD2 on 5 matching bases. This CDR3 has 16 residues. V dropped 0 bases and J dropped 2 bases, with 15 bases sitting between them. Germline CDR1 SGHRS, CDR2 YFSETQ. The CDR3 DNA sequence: TGCGCCAGCAGCTTGGGGGCATTGGACGGGACCTACGAGCAGTACTTC. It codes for CASSLGALDGTYEQYF.

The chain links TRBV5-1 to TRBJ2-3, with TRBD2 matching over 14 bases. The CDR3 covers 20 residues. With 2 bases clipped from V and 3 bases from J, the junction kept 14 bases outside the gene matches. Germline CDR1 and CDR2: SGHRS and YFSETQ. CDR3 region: CASSFGLAGGSSYPTDTQYF. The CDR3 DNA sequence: TGCGCCAGCAGCTTTGGACTAGCGGGGGGCTCATCTTACCCTACAGATACGCAGTATTTT.

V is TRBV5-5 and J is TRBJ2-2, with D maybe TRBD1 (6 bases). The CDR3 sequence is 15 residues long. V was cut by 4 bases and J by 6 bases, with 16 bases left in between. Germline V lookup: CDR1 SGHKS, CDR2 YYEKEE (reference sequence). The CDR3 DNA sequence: TGTGCCAGCAGCGATTCCGGGACAAAGGCCGGGGAGCTGTTTTTT. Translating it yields CASSDSGTKAGELFF.

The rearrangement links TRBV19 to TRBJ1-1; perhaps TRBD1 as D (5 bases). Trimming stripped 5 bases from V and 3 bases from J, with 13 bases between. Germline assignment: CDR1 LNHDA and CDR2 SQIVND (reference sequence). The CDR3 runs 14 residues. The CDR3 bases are TGTGCCAGTAGTGGGATCAGGGCGGACACTGAAGCTTTCTTT. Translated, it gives CASSGIRADTEAFF. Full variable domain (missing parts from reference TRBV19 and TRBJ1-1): DGGITQSPKYLFRKEGQNVTLSCEQNLNHDAMYWYRQDPGQGLRLIYYSQIVNDFQKGDIAEGYSVSREKKESFPLTVTSAQKNPTAFYLCASSGIRADTEAFFGQGTRLTVV.

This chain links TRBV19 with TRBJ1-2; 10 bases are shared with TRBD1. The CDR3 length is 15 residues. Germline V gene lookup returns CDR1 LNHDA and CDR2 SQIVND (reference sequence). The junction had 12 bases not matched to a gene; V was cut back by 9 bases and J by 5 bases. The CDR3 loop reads CASQAGQGILYGYTF. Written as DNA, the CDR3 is TGTGCCAGCCAGGCGGGACAGGGGATTTTATATGGCTACACCTTC.

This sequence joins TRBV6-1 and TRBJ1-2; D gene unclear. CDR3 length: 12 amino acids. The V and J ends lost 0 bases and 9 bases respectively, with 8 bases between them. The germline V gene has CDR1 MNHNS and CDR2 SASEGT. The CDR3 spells CASSEAGGRYTF. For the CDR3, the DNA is TGTGCCAGCAGTGAAGCGGGTGGTCGCTACACCTTC.

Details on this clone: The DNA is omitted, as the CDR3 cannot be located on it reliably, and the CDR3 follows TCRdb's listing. The CDR3 spells CASSKTGTVLRAETQYF. V and J are TRBV7-2 and TRBJ2-5; TRBD1, the D gene given by the table, was not confirmed from the DNA. Germline V gene lookup returns CDR1 SGHTA and CDR2 FQGNSA. From its first to its last residue, the CDR3 has 17 amino acids.

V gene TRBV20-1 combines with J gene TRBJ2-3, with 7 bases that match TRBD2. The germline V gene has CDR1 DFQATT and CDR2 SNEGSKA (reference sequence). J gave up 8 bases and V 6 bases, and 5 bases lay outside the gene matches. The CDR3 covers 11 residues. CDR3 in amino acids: CSATREGTQYF. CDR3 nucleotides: TGCAGTGCAACTAGGGAGGGTACGCAGTATTTT.

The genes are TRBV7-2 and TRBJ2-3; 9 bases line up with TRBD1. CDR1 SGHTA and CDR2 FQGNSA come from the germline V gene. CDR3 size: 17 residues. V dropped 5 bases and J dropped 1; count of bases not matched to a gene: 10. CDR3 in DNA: TGTGCCAGCAGCACACGGGACAGGGTCACGCGCACAGATACGCAGTATTTT. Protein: CASSTRDRVTRTDTQYF.

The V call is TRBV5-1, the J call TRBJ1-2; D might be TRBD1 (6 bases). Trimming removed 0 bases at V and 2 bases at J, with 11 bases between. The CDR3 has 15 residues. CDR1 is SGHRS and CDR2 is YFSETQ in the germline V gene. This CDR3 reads CASSLGGAENYGYTF. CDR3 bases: TGCGCCAGCAGCTTGGGGGGGGCAGAGAACTATGGCTACACCTTC.

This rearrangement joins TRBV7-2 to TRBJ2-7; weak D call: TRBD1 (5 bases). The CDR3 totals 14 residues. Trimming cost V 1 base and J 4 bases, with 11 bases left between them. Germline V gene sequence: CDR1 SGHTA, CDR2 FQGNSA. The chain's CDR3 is CASSLVGALYEQYF. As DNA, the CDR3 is TGTGCCAGCAGCTTAGTAGGGGCGTTGTACGAGCAGTACTTC.